This T cell receptor beta chain came from a study of T-cell reconstitution after alpha-beta-depleted transplantation in children. Germline CDR1 reads LGHNA; CDR2 reads YSLEER. This CDR3 has 16 amino acids. V lost 0 bases and J lost 3, with 12 bases in between. By sample fraction, this clonotype is medium-sized. Unique molecular identifiers tagged the TCRbeta library. TCRdb reprocessed the PCR reads via MiXCR and lists one record per CDR3 protein. The repertoire has over 200,000 distinct CDR3 sequences, approximately 10% of them found once; the top ten carry less than 8%. The material sequenced was PBMCs from the stem cell graft donor, taken from the stem cell graft. This receptor was identified in a human donor who donated a stem cell graft to a child with acute lymphoblastic leukemia. V and J are TRBV4-3 and TRBJ2-1, with D perhaps being TRBD1 or TRBD2 (5 bases each). The CDR3, as DNA: TGCGCCAGCAGCCAAGAGTGGGACGACGGCTACAATGAGCAGTTCTTC. It is translated as CASSQEWDDGYNEQFF.